This T cell receptor (beta chain) was recovered during a study of T cells after yellow fever vaccination. Study-wide findings and caveats: Most primary-vaccination clones recurred post-booster (just under 98% CD4, around 90% CD8). Peaking faster, on day 5 versus 15, the secondary response was nonetheless weaker. Overall, a small share of clonotypes was seen in both CD4 and CD8 compartments.

TCR cDNA was made by 5'RACE template switching, adding a universal primer site and UMIs. TCRdb re-called the 5' RACE reads through MiXCR, storing one row per CDR3 protein. The repertoire has 500,000 to 650,000 distinct CDR3 sequences, roughly a sixth of them found once; the top ten carry around a sixth. V was cut by 4 bases and J by 4 bases, with 7 bases left in between. The V gene's germline CDR1 is ENHRY and CDR2 SYGVKD. There are 12 residues in the CDR3. Only a few counts were recorded for this clonotype. Its target is unknown. This clonotype originated in a man aged 18 to 29 who received the YFV17D yellow fever vaccine. This specimen consisted of PBMCs, obtained 5 days after the first yellow fever vaccination. This chain links TRBV10-3 with TRBJ1-2; D call uncertain. In DNA form, the CDR3 reads TGTGCCATCAGTGGGACGGCCTATGGCTACACCTTC. Its protein product is CAISGTAYGYTF.